This TCR beta chain was observed in a study of blood T cell repertoires in COVID-19. About the study: Acute and convalescent COVID-19 samples came from the United States, Italy and Spain. PBMCs, B-cell-depleted T cells, or T cells provided the cDNA or gDNA that made up the material.

The repertoire was sequenced with immunoSEQ multiplex PCR; TCRdb's copy has only in-frame clones and lacks some. The repertoire holds around 310,000 clones, with roughly 90% as singletons. CDR1 is SNHLY and CDR2 is FYNNEI in the germline V gene. Trimming pared 6 bases from V and 8 bases from J, leaving 16 bases between. The CDR3 has 14 residues. Participants, about 18 to 90 years old, spanned under 25 US areas. Clinical history reported by participants formed the basis on which cohorts were assigned. Material for sequencing was PBMCs or T cells enriched from blood (not recorded which). This receptor was obtained from a woman between 40 and 55 years old who had recovered from COVID-19. The chain couples TRBV2 to TRBJ1-4; the D gene is possibly TRBD1 (5 bases). The CDR3 region is CASRQETKGEKLFF. The DNA for the CDR3 is TGTGCCAGCAGACAGGAAACCAAGGGGGAAAAACTGTTTTTT.